Shown below are 16 T cell receptor beta chains from a single sample sequenced in a study of beta chain features in type 1 diabetes. Reverse transcribing all isolated RNA meant expressed TCRB transcripts were sequenced. Using immunoSEQ multiplex PCR, the repertoire was profiled, and TCRdb retains in-frame clones only, with some absent. The sample records hundreds of thousands of clones, roughly 15% being singletons. Specimen: naive CD4+ T cells from blood. The source is a young woman in good health.

The genes are TRBV9 and TRBJ1-1; D gene uncertain. This CDR3 is built from 13 residues. V was cut by 7 bases and J by 4 bases, with 14 bases left in between. Germline assignment: CDR1 SGDLS and CDR2 YYNGEE. CDR3: CASPSRCGTEAFF. CDR3 DNA: TGTGCCAGCCCTTCCCGTTGTGGCACTGAAGCTTTCTTT.

The rearrangement joins TRBV4-1 to TRBJ2-3; unclear D gene. With 0 bases removed from V and 0 bases from J, the gap between germline ends came to 7 bases. The CDR3 extends over 15 amino acids. The germline V gene has CDR1 MGHRA and CDR2 YSYEKL. In nucleotides, the CDR3 is TGCGCCAGCAGCCAAGATGTAGGAAGCACAGATACGCAGTATTTT. Its protein product is CASSQDVGSTDTQYF.

This chain joins TRBV11-2 and TRBJ2-2; no definite D call. Trimming removed 5 bases at V and 5 bases at J, with 12 bases between. Germline V gene lookup returns CDR1 SGHAT and CDR2 FQNNGV. The CDR3 consists of 14 residues. CDR3 sequence (DNA): TGTGCCAGCAGCCCTCAGATGCGGACCGGGGAGCTGTTTTTT. Amino acid sequence: CASSPQMRTGELFF.

The chain links TRBV4-2 to TRBJ2-1, with TRBD1 matching over 9 bases. Losses at the gene ends were 5 bases for V and 13 bases for J; bases not matched to a gene: 12. This CDR3 contains 14 residues. Per the germline V gene, CDR1 is LGHNA and CDR2 is YNFKEQ. CDR3 loop: CASSLEQGAVSQFF. CDR3 DNA: TGTGCCAGCAGCTTGGAACAGGGGGCTGTTTCACAGTTCTTC.

The chain is built from TRBV19 and TRBJ2-7, with TRBD2 as a possible D gene (6 bases). Germline V CDR1 and CDR2: LNHDA, SQIVND (reference sequence). This CDR3 spans 18 amino acids. The ends were cut back, 5 bases at V and 7 bases at J, with 30 bases in the middle. The chain's CDR3 is CASSLGTDAGIRVREQYF. CDR3 nucleotide sequence: TGTGCCAGTAGTCTCGGGACCGACGCGGGAATAAGGGTGCGGGAGCAGTACTTC.

The V call is TRBV28, the J call TRBJ2-7; 10 bases are shared with TRBD2. This CDR3 comprises 16 residues. The V segment lost 5 bases and the J segment 7 bases; nucleotides outside the gene matches: 14. The germline gives CDR1 MDHEN, CDR2 SYDVKM. CDR3 coding DNA: TGTGCCAGCAGTCCCGCGGGGCTAGCGGGAGTAAGTGAGCAGTACTTC. Translation: CASSPAGLAGVSEQYF.

The chain joins TRBV5-4 to TRBJ1-4, with TRBD1 identical over 7 bases. The CDR3 has 15 amino acids. J lost 0 bases, V lost 3 bases, and 2 bases had no gene match. Per the germline V gene, CDR1 is SGHNT and CDR2 is YYREEE (reference sequence). CDR3 sequence reads: CASSYDRATNEKLFF. In DNA, the CDR3 is TGTGCCAGCAGCTATGACAGGGCAACTAATGAAAAACTGTTTTTT.

This clone was seen more than once but under ten times. V usage is TRBV29-1 and J usage is TRBJ2-2; TRBD2 matches 9 bases. The CDR3 extends over 12 amino acids. Germline loops: CDR1 SQVTM, CDR2 ANQGSEA. CDR3 in amino acids: CSCGTSYGELFF. CDR3 in DNA: TGCAGTTGCGGGACTAGCTACGGGGAGCTGTTTTTT.

In its sample, this clone was seen a few times. The rearrangement links TRBV7-9 to TRBJ2-2; D remains ambiguous. The CDR3 runs 12 residues. V dropped 0 bases and J dropped 7 bases, with 3 bases sitting between them. Germline loops: CDR1 SEHNR, CDR2 FQNEAQ (reference sequence). CDR3 region: CASSLADGELFF. The CDR3 coding sequence is TGTGCCAGCAGCTTAGCGGACGGGGAGCTGTTTTTT.

This clone was seen more than once but under ten times. The V call is TRBV6-1, the J call TRBJ1-1; weak D call: TRBD1 (6 bases). The length of the CDR3 is 15 residues. V lost 2 bases and J lost 4, with 14 bases in between. Per germline, CDR1 MNHNS and CDR2 SASEGT. In DNA form, the CDR3 reads TGTGCCAGCAGTGAATTAGGCAGGGGATTCACTGAAGCTTTCTTT. It encodes CASSELGRGFTEAFF.

This clone was observed a handful of times. The chain employs TRBV5-1 and TRBJ2-5, with 10 bases identical to TRBD1. CDR1 SGHRS and CDR2 YFSETQ come from the germline V gene. Trimming took 0 bases from V and 5 from J; bases not matched to a gene: 10. This CDR3 contains 17 residues. The CDR3 protein is CASSLATRQGAWETQYF. The DNA of the CDR3 is TGCGCCAGCAGCTTGGCCACGAGACAGGGGGCATGGGAGACCCAGTACTTC.

The chain links TRBV27 to TRBJ1-2, with unresolved D. CDR1 and CDR2 (germline): MNHEY, SMNVEV (reference sequence). Trimming removed 6 bases at V and 4 bases at J, with 21 bases between. The CDR3 loop spans 16 amino acids. The chain's CDR3 is CASSPRNRGSSYGYTF. The DNA for the CDR3 is TGTGCCAGCAGCCCAAGAAATCGGGGAAGCAGCTATGGCTACACCTTC.

In this sample, this clone turned up a few times. V usage is TRBV6-6 and J usage is TRBJ1-3; possibly TRBD1 for D (5 bases). Germline assignment: CDR1 MNHNY and CDR2 SVGAGI (reference sequence). V lost 7 bases and J 7 bases, leaving 17 bases between the germline ends. The CDR3 covers 14 residues. CDR3 nucleotides: TGTGCCAGCACCGAGGGAGGGGTCCGGAACACCATATATTTT. Protein: CASTEGGVRNTIYF.

There are a few counts of this clone. This rearrangement joins TRBV9 to TRBJ2-3; possibly TRBD2 for D (7 bases). This CDR3 is 12 amino acids long. CDR1 and CDR2 (germline): SGDLS, YYNGEE. V lost 5 bases to trimming and J lost 10 bases, with 14 bases between them. CDR3 amino acids: CASSPGGFSQYF. CDR3 sequence (DNA): TGTGCCAGCAGTCCGGGGGGCTTCTCGCAGTATTTT.

The V and J genes are TRBV7-2 and TRBJ2-3, with D possibly being TRBD2 (5 bases). This CDR3 region has 15 residues. V gave up 5 bases and J gave up 2 bases, with 14 bases separating them. CDR1 and CDR2 (germline): SGHTA, FQGNSA. The CDR3 region has the DNA TGTGCCAGCAGCCCAAACCGGGAAGACACAGATACGCAGTATTTT. It encodes CASSPNREDTDTQYF.

This clone was seen a handful of times. V gene TRBV5-6 combines with J gene TRBJ2-3; a possible D gene is TRBD2 (6 bases). From germline, CDR1 is SGHDT and CDR2 YYEEEE. The CDR3 spans 13 residues. The ends were cut back, 2 bases at V and 4 bases at J, with 8 bases in the middle. CDR3 region: CASSFGGPDTQYF. The CDR3, as DNA: TGTGCCAGCAGCTTTGGAGGGCCAGATACGCAGTATTTT.